Below, one TCR beta chain is given with its context. Its antigen is currently unknown. These data belong to a study of cytomegalovirus exposure and HLA in healthy donors. In the study overall: A prior analysis found more than 90 million unique TCR beta sequences from some 190 million T cells.

The PCR used 60 Vbeta and 13 Jbeta primers. Using immunoSEQ multiplex PCR, the repertoire was profiled, and TCRdb retains in-frame clones only, with some absent. The top ten hold under 1.5% of the sample, which has roughly 160,000 clones, 70% to 80% seen once. CDR1 LGHNA and CDR2 YSLEER come from the germline V gene. The CDR3 consists of 16 residues. After removal of 4 bases from V and 5 bases from J, the junction contained 13 bases not matched to a gene. Study-level findings and limits: The authors later found TCR association rates varying by HLA locus, with DRB1 most and HLA-C fewest.

This sequence joins TRBV4-3 and TRBJ2-5; 7 bases fit TRBD1. The sample taken for sequencing was PBMCs. This receptor was identified in a man between 60 and 75 years old in good health and CMV-seronegative. The CDR3 loop reads CASSPFLGQVFETQYF. The CDR3 DNA is TGCGCCAGCAGCCCTTTTCTAGGACAGGTATTTGAGACCCAGTACTTC.